The 2 T cell receptor beta chains given below trace back to one sample, sequenced in a study of T cells in Graves' hyperthyroidism and ophthalmopathy. Amplification of TCR beta CDR3 regions used RNA as the template. Primed by the HTBI set, a first-round RT-PCR was run on the TCR CDR3. TCRdb ran MiXCR on the multiplex PCR reads and lists one entry per CDR3 protein. Of approximately 590,000 distinct CDR3 sequences listed, around 14% were seen once; the top ten hold under 8%. Sequencing was done on a sample of blood. The receptor set was obtained from a woman in her 30s with Graves' hyperthyroidism.

This clonotype was seen ten or more times. The V gene is TRBV11-2, the J gene TRBJ2-3; D is ambiguous. The CDR3 has 14 amino acids. V gave up 1 base and J gave up 5 bases, with 10 bases separating them. Germline V gene lookup returns CDR1 SGHAT and CDR2 FQNNGV. CDR3 DNA: TGTGCCAGCAGCTTAGTGTCCGACGGAGATACGCAGTATTTT. Translated, it gives CASSLVSDGDTQYF.

This clonotype turned up a few times. The V call is TRBV12-3 or TRBV12-4, the J call TRBJ1-3; D is undetermined. The CDR3 runs to 15 residues. The V gene lost 3 bases and the J gene lost 0 bases, with 9 bases spanning the gap. The CDR3 DNA sequence: TGTGCCAGCAGTTTGGGAGATAACTCTGGAAACACCATATATTTT. It translates to CASSLGDNSGNTIYF.